This T cell receptor (beta chain) derives from a study of control samples from healthy donors and cancer patients. V was cut by 1 base and J by 4 bases, with 17 bases left in between. This CDR3 comprises 16 residues. Germline V gives CDR1 SGHNT, CDR2 YYREEE (reference sequence). Here immunoSEQ multiplex PCR was the method, and the copy in TCRdb shows in-frame clones only, minus some. Of around 150,000 clones in the sample, around nine tenths were seen once. This clone was detected only once. The sequencing sample was made of blood. V gene TRBV5-4 combines with J gene TRBJ1-2; D perhaps matches TRBD1 (5 bases). The clonotype comes from a man aged 25-40 years in good health. The DNA of the CDR3 is TGTGCCAGCAGCTTGAGAGGGGCGAAACTTGGCTATGGCTACACCTTC. Translated: CASSLRGAKLGYGYTF.